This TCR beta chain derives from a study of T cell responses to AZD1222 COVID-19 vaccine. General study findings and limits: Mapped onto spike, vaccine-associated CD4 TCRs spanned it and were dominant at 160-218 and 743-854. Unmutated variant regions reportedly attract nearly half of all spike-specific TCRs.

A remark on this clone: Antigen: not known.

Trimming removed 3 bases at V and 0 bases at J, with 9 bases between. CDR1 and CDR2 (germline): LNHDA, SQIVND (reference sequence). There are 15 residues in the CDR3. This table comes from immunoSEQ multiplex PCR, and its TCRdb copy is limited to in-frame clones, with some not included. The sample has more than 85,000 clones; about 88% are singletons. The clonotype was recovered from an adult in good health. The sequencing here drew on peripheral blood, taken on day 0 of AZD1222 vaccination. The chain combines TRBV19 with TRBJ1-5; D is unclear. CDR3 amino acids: CASSIWHVSNQPQHF. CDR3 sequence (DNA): TGTGCCAGTAGTATTTGGCACGTTAGCAATCAGCCCCAGCATTTT.